This TCR beta chain stems from a study of regulatory T cells in long-lasting Graves disease. Turning to the study itself: Persistent Graves' disease denoted over 5 years of antithyroid drugs plus positive TSH receptor antibodies.

Trimming removed 0 bases at V and 2 bases at J, with 19 bases between. The CDR3 consists of 17 residues. Germline V gene sequence: CDR1 SQVTM, CDR2 ANQGSEA. This clonotype was counted at least ten times. For TCR beta, libraries came from iRepertoire HTBI primers and Arm-PCR of CDR3 regions. Via MiXCR, TCRdb re-called the multiplex PCR reads, giving one row per CDR3 protein. The table shows roughly 500,000 distinct CDR3 sequences, with about 20% occurring only once. The time point denotes: persistent/refractory GD, antithyroid drugs over 5 years with positive TRAb. Generation of the TCR library employed RNA extracted from PBMCs.

The TCR was taken from a female donor with Graves disease. The rearrangement links TRBV29-1 to TRBJ2-5; a possible D gene is TRBD2 (6 bases). Specimen: peripheral blood mononuclear cells (PBMCs), collected when the disease was refractory, from a patient treated with antithyroid drugs. In DNA form, the CDR3 reads TGCAGCGTTGAAGATCCTAGCGAAGGCCCCACACAAGAGACCCAGTACTTC. Translation: CSVEDPSEGPTQETQYF.